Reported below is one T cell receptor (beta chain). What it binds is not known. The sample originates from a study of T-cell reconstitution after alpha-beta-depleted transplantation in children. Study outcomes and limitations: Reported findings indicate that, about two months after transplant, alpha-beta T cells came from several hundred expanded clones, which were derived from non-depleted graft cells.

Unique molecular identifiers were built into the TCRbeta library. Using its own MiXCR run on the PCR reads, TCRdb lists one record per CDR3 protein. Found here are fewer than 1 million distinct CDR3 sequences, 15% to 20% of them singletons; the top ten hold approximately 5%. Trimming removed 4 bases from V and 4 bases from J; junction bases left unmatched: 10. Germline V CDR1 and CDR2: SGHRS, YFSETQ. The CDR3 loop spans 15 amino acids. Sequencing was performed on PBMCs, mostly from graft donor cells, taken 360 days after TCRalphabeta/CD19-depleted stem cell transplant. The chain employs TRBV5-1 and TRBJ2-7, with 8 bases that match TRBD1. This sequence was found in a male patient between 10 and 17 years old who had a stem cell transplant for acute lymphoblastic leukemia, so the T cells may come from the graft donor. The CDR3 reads CASSPSTGENYEQYF. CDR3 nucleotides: TGCGCCAGCAGCCCCTCGACAGGGGAGAATTACGAGCAGTACTTC.